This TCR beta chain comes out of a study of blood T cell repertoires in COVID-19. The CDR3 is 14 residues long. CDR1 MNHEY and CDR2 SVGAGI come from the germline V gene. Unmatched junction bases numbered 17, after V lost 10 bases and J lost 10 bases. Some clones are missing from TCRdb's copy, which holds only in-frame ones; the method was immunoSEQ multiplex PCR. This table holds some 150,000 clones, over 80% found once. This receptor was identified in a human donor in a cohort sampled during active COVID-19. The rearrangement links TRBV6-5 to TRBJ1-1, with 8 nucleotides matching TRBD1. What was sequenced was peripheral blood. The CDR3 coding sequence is TGTGCCACCACCGCCGGGAGAACAGGGGGGGTAGCTTTCTTT. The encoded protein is CATTAGRTGGVAFF.